Presented here are 16 T cell receptor beta chains from one specimen sequenced in a study of T-cell reconstitution after alpha-beta-depleted transplantation in children. Using unique molecular identifiers, the investigators prepared the TCRbeta library. Using its own MiXCR run on the PCR reads, TCRdb lists one record per CDR3 protein. The data contain 250,000 to 400,000 distinct CDR3 sequences, approximately 23% of them singletons. The sequencing here drew on PBMCs, mostly from graft donor cells, taken 180 days after TCRalphabeta/CD19-depleted stem cell transplant. The receptor set was obtained from a male patient younger than 18 who had a stem cell transplant for acute lymphoblastic leukemia, so the T cells may come from the graft donor.

The chain uses TRBV20-1 and TRBJ1-1, with a weak D call TRBD1 (6 bases). Germline CDR1 DFQATT, CDR2 SNEGSKA (reference sequence). The V gene lost 6 bases and the J gene lost 5 bases, with 13 bases spanning the gap. The CDR3 runs to 12 residues. The CDR3 protein is CSAYRVRTEAFF. The DNA for the CDR3 is TGCAGTGCATACAGGGTGCGAACTGAAGCTTTCTTT.

This clonotype was observed a handful of times. The chain has TRBV9 and TRBJ2-7; TRBD2 might be the D (6 bases). Germline CDR1 SGDLS, CDR2 YYNGEE. The CDR3 sequence is 15 residues long. Trimming removed 3 bases from V and 0 bases from J, with 13 bases in between. CDR3 sequence reads: CASSGSAGSSYEQYF. CDR3 in DNA: TGTGCCAGCAGCGGTTCGGCGGGAAGCTCCTACGAGCAGTACTTC.

This clonotype occurred a few times. The genes are TRBV7-2 and TRBJ2-1; 9 bases agree with TRBD2. Germline-derived CDR1 and CDR2 are SGHTA and FQGNSA. Trimming cost V 0 bases and J 7 bases; bases outside gene matches: 10. The CDR3 sequence is 17 residues long. The CDR3 DNA sequence: TGTGCCAGCAGCTTAGCCGGGACTAGCCAGGGTTGGAATGAGCAGTTCTTC. Protein: CASSLAGTSQGWNEQFF. Full variable domain (missing parts from reference TRBV7-2 and TRBJ2-1): GAGVSQSPSNKVTEKGKDVELRCDPISGHTALYWYRQSLGQGLEFLIYFQGNSAPDKSGLPSDRFSAERTGGSVSTLTIQRTQQEDSAVYLCASSLAGTSQGWNEQFFGPGTRLTVL.

This chain joins TRBV7-2 and TRBJ2-5; possibly TRBD2 for D (5 bases). V gave up 2 bases and J gave up 2 bases, with 12 bases separating them. Germline loops: CDR1 SGHTA, CDR2 FQGNSA. This CDR3 is 15 amino acids long. The CDR3 region has the DNA TGTGCCAGCAGCTTAATGTCGACTACTCAAGAGACCCAGTACTTC. This translates into CASSLMSTTQETQYF.

The V gene is TRBV18, the J gene TRBJ2-3; D is uncertain. Trimming left V 6 bases short and J 6 bases short, with 16 bases between. The CDR3 totals 14 residues. CDR1 is KGHSH, CDR2 LQKENI, per germline. DNA for the CDR3: TGTGCCAGCTCCAAACCTCCGTCACGGGATACGCAGTATTTT. Residues: CASSKPPSRDTQYF.

This clonotype has ten or more counts. The CDR3 DNA reads TGTGCCAGCAGCTTAGTGCCAGGGCGGAGGGAGACCCAGTACTTC. Its protein product is CASSLVPGRRETQYF. The chain couples TRBV7-6 to TRBJ2-5, with D possibly being TRBD1 or TRBD2 (5 bases each). V dropped 1 base and J dropped 5 bases, with 14 bases sitting between them. The CDR3 runs 15 residues. Per germline, CDR1 SGHVS and CDR2 FNYEAQ.

The sample holds a few counts of this clonotype. The chain is built from TRBV3-1 and TRBJ2-1; no clear D. Deletions cut 4 bases from V and 9 bases from J, with 10 bases between. CDR1 and CDR2 from the germline V gene are LGHDT and YNNKEL (reference sequence). The CDR3 length is 12 residues. CDR3 in DNA: TGTGCCAGCAGCCTCCTGAGAGGTGAGCAGTTCTTC. Protein: CASSLLRGEQFF.

J is TRBJ2-3 and V is TRBV5-1; D not certain. This CDR3 region has 14 residues. Germline CDR1 SGHRS, CDR2 YFSETQ. V was cut by 0 bases and J by 4 bases, with 9 bases left in between. The CDR3 DNA sequence: TGCGCCAGCAGCTTGGGGGCGGCATCAGATACGCAGTATTTT. It encodes CASSLGAASDTQYF.

This clonotype occurred a few times. The V and J genes are TRBV5-1 and TRBJ2-1; 10 bases match TRBD2. The J segment lost 8 bases and the V segment lost 4 bases, leaving 21 bases of the junction unmatched. The CDR3 runs 19 residues. The V gene's germline CDR1 is SGHRS and CDR2 YFSETQ. CDR3 in amino acids: CASSPKLAGKFLMNHEQFF. The CDR3 DNA reads TGCGCCAGCAGCCCAAAACTAGCGGGGAAGTTCCTCATGAACCATGAGCAGTTCTTC.

The chain has TRBV4-1 and TRBJ1-5; 10 positions agree with TRBD1. This CDR3 contains 15 residues. V was clipped by 1 base and J by 6 bases; unmatched bases: 3. The germline V gene encodes CDR1 MGHRA and CDR2 YSYEKL. The CDR3 spells CASSQGGTGVQPQHF. The DNA for the CDR3 is TGCGCCAGCAGCCAAGGCGGGACAGGGGTTCAGCCCCAGCATTTT.

The chain joins TRBV5-1 to TRBJ1-2; D uncertain. Germline-derived CDR1 and CDR2 are SGHRS and YFSETQ. V was cut by 0 bases and J by 4 bases, with 10 bases left in between. This CDR3 is built from 14 residues. The CDR3, as DNA: TGCGCCAGCAGCTTGGACCGGACTCCCTATGGCTACACCTTC. Translating gives CASSLDRTPYGYTF.

This chain connects TRBV27 to TRBJ2-7; no firm D call. V gave up 2 bases and J gave up 0 bases, with 11 bases separating them. This CDR3 is built from 15 residues. Per germline, CDR1 MNHEY and CDR2 SMNVEV (reference sequence). CDR3 sequence reads: CASSLSGLLSYEQYF. The CDR3 nucleotides read TGTGCCAGCAGTTTAAGTGGGTTGCTCTCCTACGAGCAGTACTTC.

This clonotype came up many times. The V gene is TRBV27, the J gene TRBJ2-7; 12 positions agree with TRBD1. The CDR3 has 15 residues. From germline, CDR1 is MNHEY and CDR2 SMNVEV (reference sequence). J lost 4 bases, V lost 5 bases, and 6 bases had no gene match. DNA for the CDR3: TGTGCCAGCAGTCGGGACAGGGGGCTCTTTTACGAGCAGTACTTC. Translated, it gives CASSRDRGLFYEQYF.

The genes are TRBV29-1 and TRBJ1-1; D may be TRBD1 (5 bases). The CDR3 extends over 13 amino acids. Per germline, CDR1 SQVTM and CDR2 ANQGSEA. The V end lost 5 bases, the J end lost 6 bases, and 16 bases lay between the germline ends. CDR3 amino acids: CSVSGGNRAEAFF. In nucleotides, the CDR3 is TGCAGCGTTAGTGGGGGGAATCGAGCTGAAGCTTTCTTT.

This clonotype has only a few counts. The chain is built from TRBV7-9 and TRBJ2-5; D uncertain. Germline V CDR1 and CDR2: SEHNR, FQNEAQ (reference sequence). V lost 5 bases to trimming and J lost 1 base, with 11 bases between them. The CDR3 spans 14 residues. CDR3 amino acids: CASSPQSVQETQYF. In DNA, the CDR3 is TGTGCCAGCAGCCCGCAAAGCGTCCAAGAGACCCAGTACTTC.

At least ten counts were recorded for this clonotype. The genes are TRBV7-2 and TRBJ2-1; 9 positions match TRBD2. V was clipped by 1 base and J by 4 bases; unmatched bases: 2. CDR1 and CDR2 from the germline V gene are SGHTA and FQGNSA. This CDR3 is 15 amino acids long. The CDR3 reads CASSLGSGRYNEQFF. CDR3 in DNA: TGTGCCAGCAGCTTAGGTAGCGGGAGATACAATGAGCAGTTCTTC.